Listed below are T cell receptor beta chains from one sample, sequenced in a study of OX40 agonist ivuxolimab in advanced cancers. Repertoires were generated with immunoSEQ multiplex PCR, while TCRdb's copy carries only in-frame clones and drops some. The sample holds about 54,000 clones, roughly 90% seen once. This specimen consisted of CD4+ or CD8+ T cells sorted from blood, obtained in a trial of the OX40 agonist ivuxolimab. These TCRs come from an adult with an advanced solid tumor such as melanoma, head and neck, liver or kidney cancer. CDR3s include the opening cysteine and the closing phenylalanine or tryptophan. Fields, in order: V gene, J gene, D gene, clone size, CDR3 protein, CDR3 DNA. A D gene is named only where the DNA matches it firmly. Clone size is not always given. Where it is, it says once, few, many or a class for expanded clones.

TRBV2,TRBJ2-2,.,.,CASSDPSSVQPPGELFF,TGTGCCAGCAGTGATCCGAGTAGCGTTCAACCCCCCGGGGAGCTGTTTTTT
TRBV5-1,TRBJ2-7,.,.,CASSLDYLPGWEQYF,TGCGCCAGCAGCTTGGACTACCTACCCGGTTGGGAGCAGTACTTC
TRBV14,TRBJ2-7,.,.,CASSQENGFSYEQYF,TGTGCCAGCAGCCAAGAAAACGGATTCTCCTACGAGCAGTACTTC
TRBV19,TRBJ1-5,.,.,CASSPGTGNQPQHF,TGTGCCAGTAGTCCCGGAACGGGCAATCAGCCCCAGCATTTT
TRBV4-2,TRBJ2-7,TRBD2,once,CASSQETSETYEQYF,TGTGCCAGCAGCCAAGAAACTAGCGAGACCTACGAGCAGTACTTC
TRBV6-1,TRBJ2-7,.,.,CASSPTVPYEQYF,TGTGCCAGCAGTCCGACAGTCCCCTACGAGCAGTACTTC
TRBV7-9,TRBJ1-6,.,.,CASSQDRTARTLHF,TGTGCCAGCAGCCAAGACAGGACGGCGCGAACCCTCCACTTT
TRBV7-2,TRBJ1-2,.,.,CASSLVIRDLNYGYTF,TGTGCCAGCAGCTTAGTTATCCGGGACTTGAACTATGGCTACACCTTC
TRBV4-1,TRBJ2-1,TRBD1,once,CASSRDRGYNEQFF,TGCGCCAGCAGCCGGGACAGGGGCTACAATGAGCAGTTCTTC
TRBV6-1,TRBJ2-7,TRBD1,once,CASSEDGTGGFEQYF,TGTGCCAGCAGTGAAGACGGGACAGGGGGCTTCGAGCAGTACTTC
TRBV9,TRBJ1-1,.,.,CASSVGGAWNTEAFF,TGTGCCAGCAGCGTAGGTGGGGCATGGAACACTGAAGCTTTCTTT
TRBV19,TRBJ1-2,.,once,CASSPDRRNYGYTF,TGTGCCAGTAGCCCGGACAGACGCAACTATGGCTACACCTTC
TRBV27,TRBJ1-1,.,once,CASSLSRGTEAFF,TGTGCCAGCAGTTTATCGAGGGGCACTGAAGCTTTCTTT
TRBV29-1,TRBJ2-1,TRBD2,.,CSVVRRAGVGNEQFF,TGCAGCGTTGTACGTCGAGCGGGAGTAGGGAATGAGCAGTTCTTC
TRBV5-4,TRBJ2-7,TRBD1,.,CASSLGTGWPYF,TGTGCCAGCAGCTTGGGGACAGGGTGGCCGTACTTC
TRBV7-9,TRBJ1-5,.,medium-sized,CASSLGGSQPQHF,TGTGCCAGCAGCTTAGGGGGCAGTCAGCCCCAGCATTTT
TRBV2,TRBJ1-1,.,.,CASSEAPGATEAFF,TGTGCCAGCAGTGAAGCGCCAGGGGCCACTGAAGCTTTCTTT
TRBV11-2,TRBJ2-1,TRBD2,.,CASSPTSGESYNEQFF,TGTGCCAGCAGCCCGACTAGCGGGGAATCCTACAATGAGCAGTTCTTC
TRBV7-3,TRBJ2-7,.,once,CASSLVIGETYEQYF,TGTGCCAGCAGCTTAGTTATTGGGGAAACCTACGAGCAGTACTTC
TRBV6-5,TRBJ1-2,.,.,CASSYPDWQYYGYTF,TGTGCCAGCAGTTACCCCGACTGGCAGTATTATGGCTACACCTTC
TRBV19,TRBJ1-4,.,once,CASSILGVIREKLFF,TGTGCCAGTAGTATTTTGGGGGTAATACGAGAAAAACTGTTTTTT
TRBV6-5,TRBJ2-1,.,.,CASSYYLNEQFF,TGTGCCAGCAGTTACTATCTAAATGAGCAGTTCTTC
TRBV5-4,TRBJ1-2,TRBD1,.,CASSSPGQLYYGYTF,TGTGCCAGCAGCTCTCCGGGACAGCTTTACTATGGCTACACCTTC
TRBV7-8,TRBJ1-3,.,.,CASSSRASGNTIYF,TGTGCCAGCAGCTCCCGGGCCTCTGGAAACACCATATATTTT
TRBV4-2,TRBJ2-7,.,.,CASSQERGVGSGYTYEQYF,TGTGCCAGCAGCCAAGAGAGGGGGGTCGGTAGCGGGTATACCTACGAGCAGTACTTC
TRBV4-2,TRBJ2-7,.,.,CASSQGGGGLNHEQYF,TGTGCCAGCAGCCAAGGTGGAGGGGGCTTAAACCACGAGCAGTACTTC
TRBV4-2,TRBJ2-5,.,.,CASSQGVGIDRFQETQYF,TGTGCCAGCAGCCAAGGGGTCGGGATTGACCGTTTCCAAGAGACCCAGTACTTC
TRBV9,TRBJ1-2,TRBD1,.,CASSPNPGQGYGYTF,TGTGCCAGCAGCCCTAACCCGGGACAGGGGTATGGCTACACCTTC
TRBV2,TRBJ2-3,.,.,CASSDGSTDYRTDTQYF,TGTGCCAGCAGTGATGGGTCGACAGACTATCGAACAGATACGCAGTATTTT
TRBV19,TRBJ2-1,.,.,CASSDWDPLNEQFF,TGTGCCAGTAGTGACTGGGACCCACTCAATGAGCAGTTCTTC
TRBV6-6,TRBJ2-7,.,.,CASSYPSPYEQYF,TGTGCCAGCAGTTACCCCTCCCCATACGAGCAGTACTTC
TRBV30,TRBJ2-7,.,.,CAWSTIGPYEQYF,TGTGCCTGGAGTACCATTGGCCCCTACGAGCAGTACTTC
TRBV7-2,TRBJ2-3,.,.,CASSLVGNSPTDTQYF,TGTGCCAGCAGCTTAGTCGGGAATAGTCCCACAGATACGCAGTATTTT
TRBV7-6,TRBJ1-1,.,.,CASSPVWSDILNTEAFF,TGTGCCAGCAGCCCCGTGTGGTCGGACATTTTGAACACTGAAGCTTTCTTT
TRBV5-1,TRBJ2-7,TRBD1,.,CASSSTGGDEQYF,TGCGCCAGCAGCTCGACAGGGGGAGACGAGCAGTACTTC
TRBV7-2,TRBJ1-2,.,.,CASSLGTGDLGYTF,TGTGCCAGCAGCTTAGGTACAGGAGATCTGGGCTACACCTTC
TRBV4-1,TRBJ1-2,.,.,CASSHTILTSNYGYTF,TGCGCCAGCAGCCATACTATCCTGACCTCTAACTATGGCTACACCTTC
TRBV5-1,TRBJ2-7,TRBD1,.,CASSLGWDRGNEQYF,TGCGCCAGCAGCTTGGGATGGGACAGGGGAAACGAGCAGTACTTC
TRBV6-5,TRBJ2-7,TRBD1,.,CASASGGHYEQYF,TGTGCCAGCGCGTCAGGGGGACACTACGAGCAGTACTTC
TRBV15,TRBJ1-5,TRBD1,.,CATSRDETGNQPQHF,TGTGCCACCAGCAGAGATGAGACAGGGAATCAGCCCCAGCATTTT
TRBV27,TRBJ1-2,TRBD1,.,CASSLLGGTDRRNGYTF,TGTGCCAGCAGCTTGTTGGGGGGGACAGACCGGAGAAATGGCTACACCTTC
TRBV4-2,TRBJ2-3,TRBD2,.,CASSQDLAGDPTDTQYF,TGTGCCAGCAGCCAAGACCTAGCGGGAGACCCCACAGATACGCAGTATTTT
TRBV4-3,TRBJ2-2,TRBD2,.,CASSQETPLGLAGDNTGELFF,TGCGCCAGCAGCCAAGAAACCCCCTTGGGACTAGCGGGGGACAACACCGGGGAGCTGTTTTTT
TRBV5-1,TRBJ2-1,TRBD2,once,CASSSGTSGSEQFF,TGCGCCAGCAGCTCCGGGACTAGCGGGAGTGAGCAGTTCTTC
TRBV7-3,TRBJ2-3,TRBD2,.,CASSPDGTSGRDTQYF,TGTGCCAGCAGCCCTGATGGGACTAGCGGGAGAGATACGCAGTATTTT
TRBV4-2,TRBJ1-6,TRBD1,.,CASSQEQGVNSPLHF,TGTGCCAGCAGCCAAGAACAGGGGGTTAATTCACCCCTCCACTTT
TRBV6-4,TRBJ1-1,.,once,CASSPDGNTEAFF,TGTGCCAGCAGTCCGGACGGGAACACTGAAGCTTTCTTT
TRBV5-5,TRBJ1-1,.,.,CASSLRGNTEAFF,TGTGCCAGCAGCTTGAGGGGGAACACTGAAGCTTTCTTT
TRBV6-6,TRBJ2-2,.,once,CASSSVNTGELFF,TGTGCCAGCAGTTCGGTGAACACCGGGGAGCTGTTTTTT
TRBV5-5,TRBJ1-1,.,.,CASSSQGSGEAFF,TGTGCCAGCAGCTCACAGGGTTCAGGTGAAGCTTTCTTT
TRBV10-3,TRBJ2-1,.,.,CAIRDVPARSSYNEQFF,TGTGCCATCAGGGACGTCCCCGCTCGGAGCTCCTACAATGAGCAGTTCTTC
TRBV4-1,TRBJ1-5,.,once,CASSQDSSGDWPQPQHF,TGCGCCAGCAGCCAAGATTCTTCCGGGGACTGGCCTCAGCCCCAGCATTTT
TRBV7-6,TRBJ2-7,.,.,CASSLAGGEEYF,TGTGCCAGCAGCTTAGCGGGAGGTGAGGAGTACTTC
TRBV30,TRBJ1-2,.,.,CAWSGGYGYTF,TGTGCCTGGAGTGGAGGGTATGGCTACACCTTC
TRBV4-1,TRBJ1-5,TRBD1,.,CASSQDVLGTESQPQHF,TGCGCCAGCAGCCAAGACGTCTTGGGGACAGAGAGTCAGCCCCAGCATTTT
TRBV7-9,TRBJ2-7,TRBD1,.,CASSSTEIDRGQDEQYF,TGTGCCAGCAGCTCGACCGAGATAGACAGGGGGCAAGACGAGCAGTACTTC
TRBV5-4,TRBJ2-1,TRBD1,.,CASSFLGTGDNEQFF,TGTGCCAGCAGCTTTCTGGGGACAGGGGATAATGAGCAGTTCTTC
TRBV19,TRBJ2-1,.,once,CASSIGNEQFF,TGTGCCAGTAGTATCGGTAATGAGCAGTTCTTC
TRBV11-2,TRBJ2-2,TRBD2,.,CASSLSAGDGAGELFF,TGTGCCAGCAGCTTAAGTGCGGGGGACGGGGCCGGGGAGCTGTTTTTT